The sample holds many counts of the clone carrying this TCR beta chain. This CDR3 comprises 14 residues. V lost 6 bases and J lost 3, with 12 bases in between. This entry belongs to a study of T cells in Graves' hyperthyroidism and ophthalmopathy. What was amplified from RNA transcripts were TCR beta CDR3 regions. First-round RT-PCR with HTBI primers amplified the TCR CDR3 region. TCRdb recomputed calls from the multiplex PCR reads with MiXCR, one row per CDR3 protein. The profile shows 250,000 to 400,000 distinct CDR3 sequences, approximately 15% of them singletons. This chain joins TRBV12-3 or TRBV12-4 and TRBJ2-4; no firm D call. Material: blood. This TCR came from a woman between 40 and 50 years old with Graves' ophthalmopathy. Here the CDR3 DNA reads TGTGCCAGCAGCCCCGACTGGGACAAAAACATTCAGTACTTC. It specifies CASSPDWDKNIQYF.